The rows below give T cell receptor beta chains drawn from one sample of a study of beta chain features in type 1 diabetes. Clones were read by immunoSEQ multiplex PCR, and TCRdb kept only the in-frame ones, dropping some. The sample lists a few hundred thousand clones; 10% to 15% were seen once. Material for sequencing was naive CD4+ T cells from blood. These TCRs come from a man aged 18-30 years in good health. Both conserved end residues are part of each CDR3. A D gene is named only where the DNA matches it firmly. For some rows the clone size is stated as once, few or many, or as a class when expanded; others skip it.

cdr3_aa cdr3_nt j_call d_call cdr3_length v_call clone_size
CASSESRGHRVFF TGTGCCAGCAGTGAAAGTAGGGGACACCGGGTGTTCTTC TRBJ2-1 NA 13 TRBV6-1 NA
CASSESYRDTEQYF TGTGCCAGCAGTGAATCATACAGGGATACCGAGCAGTACTTC TRBJ2-7 NA 14 TRBV25-1 few
CAWSGGHPRTEAFF TGTGCCTGGAGTGGAGGACACCCGAGAACTGAAGCTTTCTTT TRBJ1-1 NA 14 TRBV30 NA
CASSFGSGIVYEQYF TGTGCCAGCAGTTTTGGGAGCGGGATCGTCTACGAGCAGTACTTC TRBJ2-7 TRBD2 15 TRBV28 few
CASSQPGLQRAIGYTF TGCGCCAGCAGCCAACCGGGACTACAGAGGGCTATTGGCTACACCTTC TRBJ1-2 NA 16 TRBV4-1 few
CASTKSTGFGEQYF TGTGCCAGCACCAAATCTACAGGGTTTGGCGAGCAGTACTTC TRBJ2-7 NA 14 TRBV2 few
CASSVELRGGYEQFF TGTGCCAGCAGCGTAGAGTTGAGGGGGGGGTATGAGCAGTTCTTC TRBJ2-1 NA 15 TRBV9 few
CASRGRGPSTDTQYF TGTGCCAGCCGGGGCAGGGGGCCCAGCACAGATACGCAGTATTTT TRBJ2-3 TRBD1 15 TRBV28 few
CASSLTSQGGYNEQFF TGTGCCAGCAGCTTAACTTCGCAGGGGGGTTACAATGAGCAGTTCTTC TRBJ2-1 NA 16 TRBV7-3 NA
CASSLAGSKNIQYF TGTGCCAGCAGCTTAGCTGGGAGCAAAAACATTCAGTACTTC TRBJ2-4 NA 14 TRBV7-2 few
CASSLAGQGMNTEAFF TGTGCCAGCAGCTTAGCAGGACAGGGGATGAACACTGAAGCTTTCTTT TRBJ1-1 TRBD1 16 TRBV7-8 few
CASSRDRGITDTQYF TGTGCCAGCAGCCGAGACAGGGGGATCACAGATACGCAGTATTTT TRBJ2-3 TRBD1 15 TRBV7-9 few
CASRPLWEVVYEQYF TGTGCCAGCAGACCCCTGTGGGAGGTGGTCTACGAGCAGTACTTC TRBJ2-7 NA 15 TRBV27 NA
CASSTDREETQYF TGTGCCAGTAGTACGGACAGGGAAGAGACCCAGTACTTC TRBJ2-5 TRBD1 13 TRBV19 few
CAWSVTGAMGYSGYTF TGTGCCTGGAGTGTAACAGGGGCGATGGGATACTCTGGCTACACCTTC TRBJ1-2 TRBD1 16 TRBV30 few
CAWSVTSGVEQFF TGTGCCTGGAGTGTAACTAGCGGGGTGGAGCAGTTCTTC TRBJ2-1 TRBD2 13 TRBV30 few